This T cell receptor beta chain was observed in a study of cytomegalovirus exposure and HLA in healthy donors. Whereas donors were nominally healthy upon sampling, unrecorded immune exposures were probable. V lost 3 bases and J lost 2; bases outside the gene matches: 9. CDR3 size: 16 residues. The germline V gene encodes CDR1 LNHNV and CDR2 YYDKDF (reference sequence). A multiplex PCR was run with 60 Vbeta primers and 13 Jbeta primers. Sequencing used immunoSEQ multiplex PCR; TCRdb keeps in-frame clones, though not all of them. The repertoire holds 100,000 to 150,000 clones, 70% to 85% seen once, with approximately 1.6% in the top ten. This clone was observed once.

This chain joins TRBV15 and TRBJ2-7; 8 nucleotides agree with TRBD2. The sequenced sample was PBMCs. This TCR derives from a female donor in good health and CMV-seronegative. The CDR3: CATSSQSTSGPYEQYF. The CDR3 DNA sequence: TGTGCCACCAGCAGCCAGAGCACTAGCGGACCCTACGAGCAGTACTTC.